Listed below are T cell receptor beta chains from one sample, sequenced in a study of T-cell reconstitution after alpha-beta-depleted transplantation in children. TCRdb reprocessed the PCR reads with MiXCR, giving one entry per CDR3 protein. Altogether more than 40,000 distinct CDR3 sequences are present, roughly 52% being singletons, with the ten largest covering approximately 38%. The specimen was peripheral blood, collected before TCRalphabeta/CD19-depleted stem cell transplant. These TCRs come from a boy in the first two years of life with SCID, due to receive a stem cell transplant. The CDR3 runs from the conserved cysteine through the conserved F or W. Each record gives: clone size, D gene, V gene, J gene, CDR3 DNA, CDR3 protein. A D gene is named only where the DNA matches it firmly. Only part of the rows carry a size: once, few, many, or a class if the clone is expanded.

NA,TRBD2,TRBV20-1,TRBJ2-1,TGCAGTGCTAGAGACGCCCCGGCTAGCGGGGGGGCCTACAATGAGCAGTTCTTC,CSARDAPASGGAYNEQFF
few,NA,TRBV11-2,TRBJ2-3,TGTGCCAGCAGCTTAGATCTTCTAGACACAGATACGCAGTATTTT,CASSLDLLDTDTQYF
few,NA,TRBV5-6,TRBJ2-7,TGTGCCAGCAGCTTGAGAATGGGGACACCCGGGCAGTACTTC,CASSLRMGTPGQYF
once,NA,TRBV27,TRBJ1-5,TGTGCCAGCAGTTTATCGATAAGGCAGCCCCAGCATTTT,CASSLSIRQPQHF
NA,NA,TRBV5-1,TRBJ1-4,TGCGCCAGCAGCTTGGCCGGGGGTATTGGTGAAAAACTGTTTTTT,CASSLAGGIGEKLFF
few,NA,TRBV7-9,TRBJ1-5,TGTGCCAGCAGCTTAGGTCTGGGGGTGCATCAGCCCCAGCATTTT,CASSLGLGVHQPQHF
NA,TRBD1,TRBV24-1,TRBJ2-5,TGTGCCACCAGCTCGGGACAGGGGGTAGGGACCCAGTACTTC,CATSSGQGVGTQYF
NA,TRBD2,TRBV20-1,TRBJ2-7,TGCAGTGCTAGCCCCCCTCTAGCGGGGGGCTCCTACGAGCAGTACTTC,CSASPPLAGGSYEQYF
NA,NA,TRBV24-1,TRBJ1-5,TGTGCCACCAGTGCGGGGCCCCGCAACCGGCGCAATCAGCCCCAGCATTTT,CATSAGPRNRRNQPQHF
NA,NA,TRBV27,TRBJ1-5,TGTGCCAGCAGTGCCAGTTATAGCAATCAGCCCCAGCATTTT,CASSASYSNQPQHF
many,NA,TRBV5-1,TRBJ2-2,TGCGCCAGCAGCTTCTTGGACAGCCGGACCGGGGAGCTGTTTTTT,CASSFLDSRTGELFF
NA,TRBD2,TRBV3-1,TRBJ2-5,TGTGCCAGCAGCCGAAGCCTACTAGCGGTGCAAGAGACCCAGTACTTC,CASSRSLLAVQETQYF
NA,TRBD2,TRBV20-1,TRBJ2-3,TGCAGTGCTAGTGACAGACTAGCGGCTGGGACAGATACGCAGTATTTT,CSASDRLAAGTDTQYF
NA,NA,TRBV20-1,TRBJ2-7,TGCAGTGCTAAGGGCTACGAGCAGTACTTC,CSAKGYEQYF
NA,NA,TRBV3-1,TRBJ2-7,TGTGCCAGCAGCTCATTCAACGAGCAGTACTTC,CASSSFNEQYF
NA,TRBD2,TRBV7-9,TRBJ2-7,TGTGCCAGCAGTCCAACATCCAGCGGGGTTGCCTACGAGCAGTACTTC,CASSPTSSGVAYEQYF
NA,NA,TRBV4-2,TRBJ2-3,TGTGCCAGCAGCCAAGAAGCAAGCTTCGACAATGGAGATACGCAGTATTTT,CASSQEASFDNGDTQYF
NA,TRBD1,TRBV20-1,TRBJ1-1,TGCAGTGCTAAGGGGACAGCGAGGGCGGAGACTGAAGCTTTCTTT,CSAKGTARAETEAFF
NA,NA,TRBV5-4,TRBJ2-7,TGTGCCAGCAGCTTGGCTCCAGGGGGGAGCTCCTACGAGCAGTACTTC,CASSLAPGGSSYEQYF
NA,TRBD2,TRBV4-1,TRBJ2-2,TGCGCCAGCAGCCAAGCCAGAGCGGGGGGCAACACCGGGGAGCTGTTTTTT,CASSQARAGGNTGELFF
NA,NA,TRBV27,TRBJ1-2,TGTGCCAGCAGCTCCCGAGGCTACAGCAAGAGGACGGGGGGCTACACCTTC,CASSSRGYSKRTGGYTF
NA,TRBD1,TRBV6-4,TRBJ2-2,TGTGCCAGCAGTGACTCGGGGACAGGGAACACCGGGGAGCTGTTTTTT,CASSDSGTGNTGELFF
NA,NA,TRBV20-1,TRBJ2-6,TGCAGTGCGACCGGGGCTCTCACTGGGGCCAACGTCCTGACTTTC,CSATGALTGANVLTF
NA,NA,TRBV6-1,TRBJ1-2,TGTGCCAGCAGTGAAGCGCACGGTAGGGCAGGGTCTGGCTACACCTTC,CASSEAHGRAGSGYTF
few,NA,TRBV7-2,TRBJ2-1,TGTGCCAGCAGCCTCCTTAGGAGGGGGAGCTCCTACAATGAGCAGTTCTTC,CASSLLRRGSSYNEQFF
few,TRBD2,TRBV11-1,TRBJ2-7,TGTGCCAGCAGCTCCGGCCGGACTAGCGGGGGGGCCGTCCACGAGCAGTACTTC,CASSSGRTSGGAVHEQYF
NA,NA,TRBV29-1,TRBJ2-3,TGCAGCGTTGCGGCTAGCACCACTCCATCGCAGTATTTT,CSVAASTTPSQYF
NA,NA,TRBV18,TRBJ1-5,TGTGCCAGCTCACCACCAGAGTATGGGCAGCCCCAGCATTTT,CASSPPEYGQPQHF
NA,TRBD2,TRBV7-2,TRBJ2-3,TGTGCCAGCAGCTTAGCGGCTAGCGGGGTGGATACGCAGTATTTT,CASSLAASGVDTQYF
NA,NA,TRBV9,TRBJ2-3,TGTGCCAGCAGCCCACCCCGTAGCGAGGAGGATACGCAGTATTTT,CASSPPRSEEDTQYF
NA,NA,TRBV7-2,TRBJ2-2,TGTGCCAGCAGCTTGGACACATACACCGGGGAGCTGTTTTTT,CASSLDTYTGELFF
NA,NA,TRBV29-1,TRBJ2-7,TGCAGCGTTGGAGAGAACATTGAGCAGTACTTC,CSVGENIEQYF
once,NA,TRBV7-8,TRBJ2-7,TGTGCCAGCAGCTTAGCGCCGGAGAGGGCCTACGAGCAGTACTTC,CASSLAPERAYEQYF
NA,NA,TRBV20-1,TRBJ2-5,TGCAGTGCTAGAGGATGGGGGGCCCAAGAGACCCAGTACTTC,CSARGWGAQETQYF
NA,TRBD1,TRBV7-2,TRBJ1-4,TGTGCCAGCAGCGCGTTCACAGGGGTTAATGAAAAACTGTTTTTT,CASSAFTGVNEKLFF
large,TRBD1,TRBV5-6,TRBJ2-5,TGTGCCAGCAGCAAATGGGACAGGCTACAAGAGACCCAGTACTTC,CASSKWDRLQETQYF
NA,TRBD1,TRBV4-1,TRBJ1-5,TGCGCCAGCAGCCAACTAGACAGGGTCGGTCAGCCCCAGCATTTT,CASSQLDRVGQPQHF
NA,NA,TRBV6-5,TRBJ1-5,TGTGCCAGCAGTTACTCTCCGGGGGTGGACCAGCCCCAGCATTTT,CASSYSPGVDQPQHF
once,NA,TRBV20-1,TRBJ2-3,TGCAGTGCCCGTCACTGGGGCTTCGGGGCAGATACGCAGTATTTT,CSARHWGFGADTQYF
NA,NA,TRBV11-2,TRBJ1-6,TGTGCCAGCAGCCTCTCACCGGAGGGTTTTTATTCACCCCTCCACTTT,CASSLSPEGFYSPLHF
NA,NA,TRBV5-5,TRBJ2-1,TGTGCCAGCAGCTGGGGACTGGCGCACAATGAGCAGTTCTTC,CASSWGLAHNEQFF
few,TRBD1,TRBV20-1,TRBJ2-1,TGCAGTGCTAGCTTGGGACAGCGGCGCAATGAGCAGTTCTTC,CSASLGQRRNEQFF
NA,TRBD2,TRBV7-6,TRBJ2-1,TGTGCCAGCAGCTTAGGTCTGGGACTAGCGGGGCGGGGGAATGAGCAGTTCTTC,CASSLGLGLAGRGNEQFF
NA,NA,TRBV6-6,TRBJ1-2,TGTGCCAGCAGTTACCCCTACACCTTC,CASSYPYTF
NA,TRBD2,TRBV20-1,TRBJ2-1,TGCAGTGCTAGACTAGCGGGGGGGCCGGGCTCCTACAATGAGCAGTTCTTC,CSARLAGGPGSYNEQFF
few,TRBD2,TRBV6-2/TRBV6-3,TRBJ2-3,TGTGCCAGCACTACCAGTAGCGGGGGGGTAGATACGCAGTATTTT,CASTTSSGGVDTQYF
once,NA,TRBV5-5,TRBJ2-3,TGTGCCAGCAGCTTGGGGTTTGCCACAGATACGCAGTATTTT,CASSLGFATDTQYF
NA,TRBD1,TRBV4-1,TRBJ1-2,TGCGCCAGCAGCCCACAAGAGGGGGCCAACTATGGCTACACCTTC,CASSPQEGANYGYTF
NA,NA,TRBV15,TRBJ2-3,TGTGCCACCAGCAGAGATCTTCTAGATACGCAGTATTTT,CATSRDLLDTQYF
NA,TRBD2,TRBV7-6,TRBJ2-3,TGTGCCAGCAGCACCTTAGCGGGCGTGGGTCCTGATACGCAGTATTTT,CASSTLAGVGPDTQYF
once,NA,TRBV27,TRBJ2-7,TGTGCCAGCGGCCAAGGGGTTCTCTACGAGCAGTACTTC,CASGQGVLYEQYF